This entry concerns a single T cell receptor beta chain. The antigen remains undetermined. Measured with immunoSEQ multiplex PCR; TCRdb has only the in-frame clones, and not every one. Here the sample spans more than 2 million clones, about 93% being singletons. CD8 cells classed as naive were CD45RO-negative and positively selected for CCR7, excluding terminally differentiated effector memory CD45RA+ cells. Every donor, a Caucasian adult, lived in Nashville, Tennessee. This sample was included in a study of shared clonotypes between healthy human individuals. Study at large: CD8 memory received one plate per donor, CD8 naive two, CD4 memory three and CD4 naive three. Whole-study findings and limits: Clonotype sharing among donors, it was expected, would be affected by sequencing depth. At large depth, rarefaction still showed sorted-subset sequencing to be incomplete.

V was clipped by 6 bases and J by 0 bases, with 18 bases between them. Germline CDR1 is LGHNA and CDR2 is YSLEER. There are 17 residues in the CDR3. The receptor was isolated from a man aged 18 to 30 in good health. Some clones in this sample may be carry-over from other donors' samples. Source material: naive CD8+ T cells from PBMCs. The chain employs TRBV4-3 and TRBJ1-3; D possibly corresponds to TRBD1 (6 bases). The CDR3 protein is CASSRITGSLSGNTIYF. The CDR3 region has the DNA TGCGCCAGCAGTCGGATCACAGGGTCCCTCTCTGGAAACACCATATATTTT.